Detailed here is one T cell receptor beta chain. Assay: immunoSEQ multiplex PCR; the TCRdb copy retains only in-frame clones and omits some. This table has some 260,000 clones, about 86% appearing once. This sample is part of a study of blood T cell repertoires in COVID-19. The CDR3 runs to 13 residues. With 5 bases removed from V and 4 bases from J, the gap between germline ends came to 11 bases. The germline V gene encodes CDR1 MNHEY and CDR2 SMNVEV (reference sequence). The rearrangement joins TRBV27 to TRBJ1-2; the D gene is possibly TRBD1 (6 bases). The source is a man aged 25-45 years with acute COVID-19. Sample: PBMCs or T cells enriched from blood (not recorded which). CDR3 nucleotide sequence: TGTGCCAGCAGTGTACAGGGTTCCTATGGCTACACCTTC. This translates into CASSVQGSYGYTF.